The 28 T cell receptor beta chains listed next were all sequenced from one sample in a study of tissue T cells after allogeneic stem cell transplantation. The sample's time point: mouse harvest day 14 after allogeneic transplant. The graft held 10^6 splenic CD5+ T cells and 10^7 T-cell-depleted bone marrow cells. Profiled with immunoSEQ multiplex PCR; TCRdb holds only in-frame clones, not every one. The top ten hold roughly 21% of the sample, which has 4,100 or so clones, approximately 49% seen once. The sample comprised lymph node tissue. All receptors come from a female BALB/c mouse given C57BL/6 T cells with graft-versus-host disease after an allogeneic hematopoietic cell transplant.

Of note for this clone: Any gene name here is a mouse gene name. CDR3 residues: CASSLDGLGNYAEQFF. Incomplete CDR3 DNA: TGTGCCAGCTCTCTCGACGGACTGGGTAACTATGCTGAGCAGTTC. The J gene is TRBJ2-1, the V gene TRBV12-2, with 8 bases lining up with TRBD2. The CDR3 is cut off 1 residue early in the read; its end comes from the germline J gene. CDR3 length: 16 amino acids. Germline CDR1 and CDR2: SGHLS and HYDKME. With 0 bases clipped from V and 0 bases from J, the junction kept 3 bases outside the gene matches. Drawing the rest from reference TRBV12-2 and TRBJ2-1, the complete variable domain is NSGVVQSPRYIIKGKGERSILKCIPISGHLSVAWYQQTQGQELKFFIQHYDKMERDKGNLPSRFSVQQFDDYHSEMNMSALELEDSAVYFCASSLDGLGNYAEQFFGPGTRLTVL.

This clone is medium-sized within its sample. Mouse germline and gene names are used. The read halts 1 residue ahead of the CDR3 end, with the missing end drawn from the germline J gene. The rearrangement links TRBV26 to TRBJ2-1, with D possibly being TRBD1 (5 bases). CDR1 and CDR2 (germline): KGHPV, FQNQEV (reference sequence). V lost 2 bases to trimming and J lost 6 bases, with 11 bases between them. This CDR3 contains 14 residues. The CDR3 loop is CASSLVGGVAEQFF. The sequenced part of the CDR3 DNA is TGTGCCAGCAGTCTGGTGGGAGGGGTTGCTGAGCAGTTC.

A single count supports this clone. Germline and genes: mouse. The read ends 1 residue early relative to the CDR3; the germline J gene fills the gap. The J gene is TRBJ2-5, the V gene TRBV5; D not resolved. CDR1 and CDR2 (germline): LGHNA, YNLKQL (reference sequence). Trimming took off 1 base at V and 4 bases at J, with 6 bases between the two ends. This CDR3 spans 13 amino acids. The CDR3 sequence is CASSQAREDTQYF. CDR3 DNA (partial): TGTGCCAGCAGCCAAGCCCGGGAAGACACCCAGTAC.

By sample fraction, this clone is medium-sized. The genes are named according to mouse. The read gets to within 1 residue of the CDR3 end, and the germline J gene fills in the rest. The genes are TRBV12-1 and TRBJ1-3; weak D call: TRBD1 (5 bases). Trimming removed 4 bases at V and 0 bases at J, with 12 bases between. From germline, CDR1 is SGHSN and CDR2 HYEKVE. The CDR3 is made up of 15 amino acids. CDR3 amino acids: CASSPRGNSGNTLYF. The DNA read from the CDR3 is TGTGCCAGCTCCCCGCGGGGGAATTCTGGAAATACGCTCTAT.

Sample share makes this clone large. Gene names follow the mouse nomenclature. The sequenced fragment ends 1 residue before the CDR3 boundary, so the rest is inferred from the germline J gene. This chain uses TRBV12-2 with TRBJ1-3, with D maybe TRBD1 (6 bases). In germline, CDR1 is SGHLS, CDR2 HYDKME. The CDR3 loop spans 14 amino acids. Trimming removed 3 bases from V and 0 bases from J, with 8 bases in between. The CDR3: CASSWDISGNTLYF. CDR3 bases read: TGTGCCAGCTCTTGGGACATTTCTGGAAATACGCTCTAT.

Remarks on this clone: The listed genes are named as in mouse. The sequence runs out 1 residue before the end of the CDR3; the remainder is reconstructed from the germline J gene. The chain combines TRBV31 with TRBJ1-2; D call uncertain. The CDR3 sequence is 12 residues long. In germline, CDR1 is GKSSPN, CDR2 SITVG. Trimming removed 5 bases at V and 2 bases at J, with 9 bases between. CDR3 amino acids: CAWGRRNSDYTF. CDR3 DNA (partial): TGTGCCTGGGGAAGGCGCAACTCCGACTACACC.

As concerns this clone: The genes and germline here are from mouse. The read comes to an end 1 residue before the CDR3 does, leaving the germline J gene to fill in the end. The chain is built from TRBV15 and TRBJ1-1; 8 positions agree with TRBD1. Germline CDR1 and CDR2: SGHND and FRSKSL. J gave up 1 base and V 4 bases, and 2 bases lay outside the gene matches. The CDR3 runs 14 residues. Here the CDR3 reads CASSSQGGNTEVFF. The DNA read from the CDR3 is TGTGCCAGCAGTTCACAGGGGGGGAACACAGAAGTCTTC. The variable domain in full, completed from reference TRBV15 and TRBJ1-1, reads DAGVTQTPRHEVAEKGQTIILKCEPVSGHNDLFWYRQTKIQGLELLSYFRSKSLMEDGGAFKDRFKAEMLNSSFSTLKIQPTEPKDSAVYLCASSSQGGNTEVFFGKGTRLTVV.

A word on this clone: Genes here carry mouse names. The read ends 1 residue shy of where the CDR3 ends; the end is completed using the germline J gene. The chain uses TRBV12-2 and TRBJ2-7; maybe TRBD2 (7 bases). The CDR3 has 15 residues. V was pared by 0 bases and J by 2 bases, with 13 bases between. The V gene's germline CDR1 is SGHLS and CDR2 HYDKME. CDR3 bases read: TGTGCCAGCTCTCTCGATAGGGGGGGGACCTATGAACAGTAC. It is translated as CASSLDRGGTYEQY. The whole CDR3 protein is CASSLDRGGTYEQYF.

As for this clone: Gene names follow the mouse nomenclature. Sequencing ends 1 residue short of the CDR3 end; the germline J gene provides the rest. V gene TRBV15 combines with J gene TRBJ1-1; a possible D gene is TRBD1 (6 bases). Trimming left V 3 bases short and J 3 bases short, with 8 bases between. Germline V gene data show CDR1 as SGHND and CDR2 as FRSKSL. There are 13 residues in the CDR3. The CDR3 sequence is CASSFWTDTEVFF. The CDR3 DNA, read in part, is TGTGCCAGCAGTTTCTGGACAGACACAGAAGTCTTC.

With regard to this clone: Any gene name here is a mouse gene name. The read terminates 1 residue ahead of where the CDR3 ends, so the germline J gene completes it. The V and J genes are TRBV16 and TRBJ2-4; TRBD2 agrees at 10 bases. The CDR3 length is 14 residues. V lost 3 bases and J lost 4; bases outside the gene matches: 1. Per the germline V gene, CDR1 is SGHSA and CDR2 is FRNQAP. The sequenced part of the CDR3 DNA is TGTGCAAGCAGCTTTACTGGGGGGGAAAACACCTTGTAC. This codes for CASSFTGGENTLY. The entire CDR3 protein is CASSFTGGENTLYF.

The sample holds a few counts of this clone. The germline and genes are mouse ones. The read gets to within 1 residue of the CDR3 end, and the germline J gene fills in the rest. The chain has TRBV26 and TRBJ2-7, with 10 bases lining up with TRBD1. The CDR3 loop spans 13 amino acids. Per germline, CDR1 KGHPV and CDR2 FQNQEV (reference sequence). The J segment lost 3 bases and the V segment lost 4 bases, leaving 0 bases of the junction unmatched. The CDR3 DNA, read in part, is TGTGCCAGCAGTCGGACAGGGGGCTATGAACAGTAC. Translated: CASSRTGGYEQY. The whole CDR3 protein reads CASSRTGGYEQYF. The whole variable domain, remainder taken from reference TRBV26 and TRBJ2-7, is NSKVIQTPRYLVKGQGQKAKMRCIPEKGHPVVFWYQQNKNNEFKFLINFQNQEVLQQIDMTEKRFSAECPSNSPCSLEIQSSEAGDSALYLCASSRTGGYEQYFGPGTRLTVL.

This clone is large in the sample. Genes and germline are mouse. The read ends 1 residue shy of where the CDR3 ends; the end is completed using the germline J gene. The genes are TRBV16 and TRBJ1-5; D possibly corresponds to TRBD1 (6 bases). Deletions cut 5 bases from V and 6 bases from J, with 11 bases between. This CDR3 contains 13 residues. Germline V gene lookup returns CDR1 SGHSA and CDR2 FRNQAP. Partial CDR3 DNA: TGTGCAAGCAGCCCCCGGGACATCCAGGCTCCGCTT. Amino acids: CASSPRDIQAPL. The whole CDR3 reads CASSPRDIQAPLF.

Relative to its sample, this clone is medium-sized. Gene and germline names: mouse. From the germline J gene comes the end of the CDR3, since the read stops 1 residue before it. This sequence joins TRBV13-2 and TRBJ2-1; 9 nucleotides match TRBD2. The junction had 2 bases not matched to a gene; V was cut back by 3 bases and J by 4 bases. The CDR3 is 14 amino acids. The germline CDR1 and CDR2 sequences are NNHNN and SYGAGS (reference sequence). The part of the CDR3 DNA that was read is TGTGCCAGCGGTGGGACTGGGGAGTATGCTGAGCAGTTC. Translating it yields CASGGTGEYAEQF. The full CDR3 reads CASGGTGEYAEQFF.

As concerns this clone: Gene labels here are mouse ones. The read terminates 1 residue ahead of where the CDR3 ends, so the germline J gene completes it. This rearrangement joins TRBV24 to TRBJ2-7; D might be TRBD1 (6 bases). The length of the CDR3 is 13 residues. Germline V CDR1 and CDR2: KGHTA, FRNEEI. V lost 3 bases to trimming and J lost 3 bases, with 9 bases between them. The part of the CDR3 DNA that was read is TGTGCCAGCAGTCTAGCAGGGGACTATGAACAGTAC. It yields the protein CASSLAGDYEQY. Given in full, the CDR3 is CASSLAGDYEQYF.

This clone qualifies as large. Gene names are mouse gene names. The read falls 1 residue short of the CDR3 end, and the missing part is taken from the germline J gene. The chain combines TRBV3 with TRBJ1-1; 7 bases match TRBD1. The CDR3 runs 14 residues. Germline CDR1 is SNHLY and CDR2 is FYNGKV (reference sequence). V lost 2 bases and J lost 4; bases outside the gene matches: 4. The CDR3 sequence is CASSLKGAGTEVFF. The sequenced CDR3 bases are TGTGCCAGCAGCTTAAAGGGGGCGGGCACAGAAGTCTTC.

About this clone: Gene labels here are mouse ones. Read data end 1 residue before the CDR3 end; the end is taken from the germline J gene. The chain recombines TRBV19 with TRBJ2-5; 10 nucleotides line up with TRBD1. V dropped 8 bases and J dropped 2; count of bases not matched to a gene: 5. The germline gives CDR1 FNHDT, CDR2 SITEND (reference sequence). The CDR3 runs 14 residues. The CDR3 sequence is CARGTGEGQDTQYF. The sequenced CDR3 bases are TGTGCCAGAGGGACAGGGGAGGGCCAAGACACCCAGTAC.

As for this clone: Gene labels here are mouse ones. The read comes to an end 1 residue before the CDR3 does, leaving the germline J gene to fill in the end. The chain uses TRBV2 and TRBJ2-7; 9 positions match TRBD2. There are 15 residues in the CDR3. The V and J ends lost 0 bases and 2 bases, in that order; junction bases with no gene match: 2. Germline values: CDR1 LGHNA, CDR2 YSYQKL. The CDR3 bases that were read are TGTGCCAGCAGCCAAGAGACTGGGGGCGCCTATGAACAGTAC. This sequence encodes CASSQETGGAYEQY. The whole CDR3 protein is CASSQETGGAYEQYF.

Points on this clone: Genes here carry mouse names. The CDR3 DNA, read in part, is TGTGCCAGCTCCCGGGGACTGGGGTCTAGTCAAAACACCTTGTAC. Protein sequence: CASSRGLGSSQNTLY. The CDR3 as a whole reads CASSRGLGSSQNTLYF. This sequence joins TRBV12-1 and TRBJ2-4, with TRBD2 matching over 10 bases. Sequencing ends 1 residue short of the CDR3 end; the germline J gene provides the rest. The trim removed 4 bases at V and 0 bases at J, leaving 6 bases unmatched. The CDR3 runs to 16 residues. Germline values: CDR1 SGHSN, CDR2 HYEKVE.

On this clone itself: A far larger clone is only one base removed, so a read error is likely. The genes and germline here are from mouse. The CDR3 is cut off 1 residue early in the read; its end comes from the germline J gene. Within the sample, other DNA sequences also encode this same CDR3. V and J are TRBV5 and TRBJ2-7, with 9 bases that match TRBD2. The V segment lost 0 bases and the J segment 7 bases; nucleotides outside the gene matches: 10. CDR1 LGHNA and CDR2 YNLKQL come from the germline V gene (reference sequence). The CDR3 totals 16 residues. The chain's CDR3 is CASSQDPGLGGQEQYF. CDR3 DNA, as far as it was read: TGTGCCAGCAGCCAAGATCCGGGACTGGGCGGGCAAGAACAGTAC.

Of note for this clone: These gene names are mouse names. The CDR3 bases that were read are TGTGCCAGCAGACGGGACGTAAACACAGAAGTCTTC. This sequence encodes CASRRDVNTEVF. The entire CDR3 is CASRRDVNTEVFF. The chain combines TRBV26 with TRBJ1-1; D perhaps matches TRBD1 (5 bases). The read finishes 1 residue shy of the CDR3 end, and the germline J gene is used to complete it. CDR3 length equals 13 residues. The V end was cut by 6 bases, the J end by 1 base, with 9 bases between. Germline CDR1 is KGHPV and CDR2 is FQNQEV (reference sequence).

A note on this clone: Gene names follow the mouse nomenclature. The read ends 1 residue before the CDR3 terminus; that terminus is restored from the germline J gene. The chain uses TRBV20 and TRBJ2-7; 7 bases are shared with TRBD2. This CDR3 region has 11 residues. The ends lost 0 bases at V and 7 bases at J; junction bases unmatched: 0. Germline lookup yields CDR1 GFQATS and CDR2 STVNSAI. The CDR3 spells CGARDWGEQYF. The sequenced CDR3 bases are TGTGGTGCTAGGGACTGGGGGGAACAGTAC.

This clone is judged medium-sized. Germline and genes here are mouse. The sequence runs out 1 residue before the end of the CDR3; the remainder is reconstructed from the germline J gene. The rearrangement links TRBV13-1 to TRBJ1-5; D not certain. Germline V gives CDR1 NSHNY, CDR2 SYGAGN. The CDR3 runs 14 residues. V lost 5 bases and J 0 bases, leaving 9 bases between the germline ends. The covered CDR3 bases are TGTGCCAGCAGGCCCGGGAATAACAACCAGGCTCCGCTT. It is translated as CASRPGNNNQAPL. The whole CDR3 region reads CASRPGNNNQAPLF.

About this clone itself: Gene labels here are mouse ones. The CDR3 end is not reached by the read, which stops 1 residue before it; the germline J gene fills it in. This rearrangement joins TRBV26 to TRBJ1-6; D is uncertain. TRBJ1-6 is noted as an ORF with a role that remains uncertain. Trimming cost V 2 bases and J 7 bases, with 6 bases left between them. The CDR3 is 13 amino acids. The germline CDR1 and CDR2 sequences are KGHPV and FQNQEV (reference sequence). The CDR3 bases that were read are TGTGCCAGCAGTCTGAGATGGAATTCGCCCCTCTAC. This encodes CASSLRWNSPLY. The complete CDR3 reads CASSLRWNSPLYF.

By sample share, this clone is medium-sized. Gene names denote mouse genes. This CDR3 is CASSQADWGPHTQYF. The CDR3 bases that were read are TGTGCCAGCAGCCAAGCCGACTGGGGGCCACACACCCAGTAC. V and J are TRBV2 and TRBJ2-5; TRBD2 matches at 9 bases. The read terminates 1 residue before the CDR3 end, so the remaining end is supplied by the germline J gene. Unmatched junction bases numbered 6, after V lost 1 base and J lost 7 bases. The germline gives CDR1 LGHNA, CDR2 YSYQKL. This CDR3 is built from 15 residues.

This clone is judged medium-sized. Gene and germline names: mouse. This CDR3 reads CASSFGTGSYEQYF. CDR3 bases read: TGTGCCAGCAGCTTTGGGACAGGCTCCTATGAACAGTAC. The J gene is TRBJ2-7, the V gene TRBV3; 8 bases match TRBD1. The sequence runs out 1 residue before the end of the CDR3; the remainder is reconstructed from the germline J gene. With 3 bases clipped from V and 0 bases from J, the junction kept 1 base outside the gene matches. The CDR3 contains 14 residues. Germline lookup yields CDR1 SNHLY and CDR2 FYNGKV (reference sequence).

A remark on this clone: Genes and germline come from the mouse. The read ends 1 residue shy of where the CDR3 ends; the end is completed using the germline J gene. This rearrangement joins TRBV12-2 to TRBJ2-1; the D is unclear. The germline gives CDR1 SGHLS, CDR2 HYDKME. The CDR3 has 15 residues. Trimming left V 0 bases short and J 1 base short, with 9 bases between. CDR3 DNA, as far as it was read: TGTGCCAGCTCTCTCTTTTGGGTAAACTATGCTGAGCAGTTC. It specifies CASSLFWVNYAEQF. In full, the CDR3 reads CASSLFWVNYAEQFF.

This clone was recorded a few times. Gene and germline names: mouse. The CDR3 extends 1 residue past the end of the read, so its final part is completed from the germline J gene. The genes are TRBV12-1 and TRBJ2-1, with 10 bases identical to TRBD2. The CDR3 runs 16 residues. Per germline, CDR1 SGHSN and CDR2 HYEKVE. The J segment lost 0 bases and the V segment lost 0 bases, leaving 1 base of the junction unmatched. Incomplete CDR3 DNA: TGTGCCAGCTCTCTCGGGACTGGGGTTAACTATGCTGAGCAGTTC. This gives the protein CASSLGTGVNYAEQF. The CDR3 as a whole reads CASSLGTGVNYAEQFF.

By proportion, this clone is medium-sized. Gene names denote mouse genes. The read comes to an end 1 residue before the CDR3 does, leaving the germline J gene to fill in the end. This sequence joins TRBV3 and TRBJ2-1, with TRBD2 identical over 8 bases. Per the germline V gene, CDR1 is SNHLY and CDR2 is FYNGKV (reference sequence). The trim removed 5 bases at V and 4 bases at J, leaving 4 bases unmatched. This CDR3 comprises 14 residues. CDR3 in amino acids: CASSPRLGYAEQFF. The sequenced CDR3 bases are TGTGCCAGCAGCCCCCGACTGGGGTATGCTGAGCAGTTC.